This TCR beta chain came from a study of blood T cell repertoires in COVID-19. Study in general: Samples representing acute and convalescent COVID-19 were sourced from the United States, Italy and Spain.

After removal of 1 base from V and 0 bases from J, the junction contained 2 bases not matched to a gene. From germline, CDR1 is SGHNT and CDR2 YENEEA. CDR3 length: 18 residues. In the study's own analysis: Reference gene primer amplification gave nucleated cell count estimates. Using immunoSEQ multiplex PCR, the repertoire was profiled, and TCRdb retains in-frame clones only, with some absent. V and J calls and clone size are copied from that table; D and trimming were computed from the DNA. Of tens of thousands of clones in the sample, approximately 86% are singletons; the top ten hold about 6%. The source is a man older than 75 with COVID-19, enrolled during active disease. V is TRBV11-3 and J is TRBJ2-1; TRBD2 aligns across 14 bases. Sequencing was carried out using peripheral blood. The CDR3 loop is CASSLAGTSGSSYNEQFF. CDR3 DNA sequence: TGTGCCAGCAGCTTAGCTGGGACTAGCGGGAGCTCCTACAATGAGCAGTTCTTC.